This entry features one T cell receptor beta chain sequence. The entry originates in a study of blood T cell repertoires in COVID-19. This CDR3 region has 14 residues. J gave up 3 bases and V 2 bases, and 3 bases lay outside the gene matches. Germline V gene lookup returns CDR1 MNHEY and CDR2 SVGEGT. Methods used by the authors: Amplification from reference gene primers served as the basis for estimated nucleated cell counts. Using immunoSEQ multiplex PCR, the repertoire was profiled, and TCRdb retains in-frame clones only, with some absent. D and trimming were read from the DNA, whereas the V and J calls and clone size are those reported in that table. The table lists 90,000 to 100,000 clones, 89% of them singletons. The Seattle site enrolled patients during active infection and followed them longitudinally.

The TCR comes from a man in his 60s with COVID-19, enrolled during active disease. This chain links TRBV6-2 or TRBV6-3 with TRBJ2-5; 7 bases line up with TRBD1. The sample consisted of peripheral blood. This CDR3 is CASSYLTGKETQYF. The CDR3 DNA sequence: TGTGCCAGCAGTTACCTGACAGGGAAAGAGACCCAGTACTTC.